This T cell receptor (beta chain) was sequenced during a study of blood T cells in healthy people across ages. Overall study context: Through template switching, about one barcoded beta molecule was captured per two T cells, as measured in model experiments. Findings and caveats of the study: Higher diversity, along with more naive CD4+ cells, distinguished long-lived donors from aged donors.

The use of a sample-barcoded 5' primer and a J-beta primer mix characterized a second PCR of roughly 7 to 12 cycles. Each of the cDNA molecules was tagged by a template-switch adaptor with 12 random nucleotides. TCRdb itself ran the 5' RACE reads through MiXCR, one entry per CDR3 protein. The sample contains fewer than 900,000 distinct CDR3 sequences, 35% to 45% of which appear only once. Samples had at least 7 million PBMCs isolated from them. CDR1 SGHRS and CDR2 YFSETQ come from the germline V gene. The CDR3 spans 18 residues. The V end lost 0 bases, the J end lost 0 bases, and 13 bases lay between the germline ends. Comment on this clonotype: Its antigen is unidentified.

Sequencing was done on a sample of blood. The TCR was taken from a woman between 55 and 75 years old in good health. The rearrangement links TRBV5-1 to TRBJ1-6, with D perhaps TRBD1 (6 bases). For the CDR3, the DNA is TGCGCCAGCAGCTTGGCCTCGGGGGCGATCTCCTATAATTCACCCCTCCACTTT. Translated: CASSLASGAISYNSPLHF.